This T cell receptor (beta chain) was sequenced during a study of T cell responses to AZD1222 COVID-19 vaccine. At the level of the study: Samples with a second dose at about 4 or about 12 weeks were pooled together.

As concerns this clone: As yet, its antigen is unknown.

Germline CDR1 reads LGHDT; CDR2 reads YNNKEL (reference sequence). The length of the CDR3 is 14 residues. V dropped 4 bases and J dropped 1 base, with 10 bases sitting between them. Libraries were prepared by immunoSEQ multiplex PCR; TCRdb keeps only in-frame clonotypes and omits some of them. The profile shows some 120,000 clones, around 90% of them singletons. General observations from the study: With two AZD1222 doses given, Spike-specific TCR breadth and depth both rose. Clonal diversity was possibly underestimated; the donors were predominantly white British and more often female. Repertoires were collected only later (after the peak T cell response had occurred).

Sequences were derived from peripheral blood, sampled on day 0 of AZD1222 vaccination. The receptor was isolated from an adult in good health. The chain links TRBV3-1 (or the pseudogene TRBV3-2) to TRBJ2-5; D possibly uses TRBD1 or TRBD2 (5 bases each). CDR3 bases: TGTGCCAGCAGCCCCGGGGACGCCCAAGAGACCCAGTACTTC. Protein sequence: CASSPGDAQETQYF.